These T cell receptor beta chains were read from a single sample in a study of control samples from healthy donors and cancer patients. Clones were sequenced by immunoSEQ multiplex PCR, and TCRdb holds only the in-frame ones, with some missing. The repertoire has approximately 89,000 clones, 86% of them found once; the top ten carry approximately 21%. Source material: blood. The receptors originated from a man younger than 45 in good health. Each CDR3 is given with its conserved first and last residue. The D gene is left open where the match is weak. Size values are once, few and many counts, or a class for expanded clones, and some rows have none.

d_gene	v_gene	abundance	j_gene	CDR3aa	CDR3nt
-	TRBV7-2	-	TRBJ2-1	CASSRGVSSYNEQFF	TGTGCCAGCAGCCGCGGGGTTAGCTCCTACAATGAGCAGTTCTTC
-	TRBV27	-	TRBJ1-2	CASSFSGDNYGYTF	TGTGCCAGCAGTTTCTCAGGTGATAACTATGGCTACACCTTC
-	TRBV9	-	TRBJ2-7	CASSVEEGSYEQYF	TGTGCCAGCAGCGTAGAGGAGGGGTCCTACGAGCAGTACTTC
-	TRBV3-1/TRBV3-2	-	TRBJ1-3	CASSLGQVNTIYF	TGTGCCAGCAGCCTGGGGCAAGTCAACACCATATATTTT
-	TRBV3-1/TRBV3-2	-	TRBJ1-3	CASSQDLGPGYTIYF	TGTGCCAGCAGCCAAGATCTCGGTCCTGGGTACACCATATATTTT
TRBD2	TRBV9	-	TRBJ2-5	CASSDPGTSGPETQYF	TGTGCCAGCAGCGACCCCGGGACTAGCGGACCAGAGACCCAGTACTTC
TRBD1	TRBV7-9	-	TRBJ1-6	CASSITTGGRSPLHF	TGTGCCAGCAGCATTACGACAGGGGGCAGGTCACCCCTCCACTTT
-	TRBV7-8	-	TRBJ2-2	CASSLVDVGRGAGELFF	TGTGCCAGCAGCTTAGTCGATGTAGGCAGGGGAGCCGGGGAGCTGTTTTTT
TRBD1	TRBV19	-	TRBJ1-2	CASSRQGADYGYTF	TGTGCCAGTAGTAGGCAGGGGGCTGACTATGGCTACACCTTC
-	TRBV4-1	-	TRBJ2-3	CASSPRSPGDTQYF	TGCGCCAGCAGCCCCCGATCCCCCGGAGATACGCAGTATTTT
-	TRBV11-2	-	TRBJ2-1	CASSRTRGSYNEQFF	TGTGCCAGCAGCCGGACTCGGGGGAGCTACAATGAGCAGTTCTTC
-	TRBV5-1	-	TRBJ1-3	CASSFKSGNTIYF	TGCGCCAGCAGCTTTAAGTCTGGAAACACCATATATTTT
-	TRBV12-3/TRBV12-4	-	TRBJ2-2	CASISGPGELFF	TGTGCCAGCATCTCGGGGCCCGGGGAGCTGTTTTTT
-	TRBV27	-	TRBJ2-5	CASSPFDSIETQYF	TGTGCCAGCAGTCCCTTCGACAGTATAGAGACCCAGTACTTC
-	TRBV2	-	TRBJ1-3	CASSELGGFSGNTIYF	TGTGCCAGCAGTGAATTGGGGGGCTTCTCTGGAAACACCATATATTTT
TRBD2	TRBV29-1	-	TRBJ2-5	CSVEGGGRLETQYF	TGCAGCGTTGAGGGCGGGGGGCGCCTAGAGACCCAGTACTTC
-	TRBV7-9	once	TRBJ1-1	CASSSPTGPTEAFF	TGTGCCAGCAGCTCGCCTACAGGACCCACTGAAGCTTTCTTT
-	TRBV6-4	-	TRBJ1-1	CASSAGGVNTEAFF	TGTGCCAGCAGTGCCGGGGGAGTAAACACTGAAGCTTTCTTT
TRBD2	TRBV6-4	-	TRBJ2-6	CASSDSASGGFSGANVLTF	TGTGCCAGCAGTGACTCCGCTAGCGGGGGGTTCTCTGGGGCCAACGTCCTGACTTTC
-	TRBV11-2	-	TRBJ1-3	CASSFGRSLSGNTIYF	TGTGCCAGCAGCTTCGGCAGATCACTCTCTGGAAACACCATATATTTT
-	TRBV2	-	TRBJ2-7	CASRNDISYEQYF	TGTGCCAGCAGGAATGACATTTCCTACGAGCAGTACTTC
-	TRBV7-9	-	TRBJ1-1	CASSSQAARDTEAFF	TGTGCCAGCAGCAGCCAGGCCGCCCGAGACACTGAAGCTTTCTTT
-	TRBV19	-	TRBJ2-2	CASSPRVHTGELFF	TGTGCCAGTAGTCCTCGGGTCCACACCGGGGAGCTGTTTTTT
-	TRBV3-1/TRBV3-2	-	TRBJ1-1	CASSQGLGKNTEAFF	TGTGCCAGCAGCCAAGGATTGGGAAAGAACACTGAAGCTTTCTTT
-	TRBV7-9	-	TRBJ2-3	CASSRVAVASTDTQYF	TGTGCCAGCAGCAGGGTGGCCGTGGCATCCACAGATACGCAGTATTTT
-	TRBV6-6	-	TRBJ1-1	CASSEGHLTEAFF	TGTGCCAGCAGTGAGGGACACCTCACTGAAGCTTTCTTT
TRBD1	TRBV29-1	-	TRBJ1-2	CSVLQGSGGYTF	TGCAGCGTACTACAGGGGTCGGGTGGCTACACCTTC
-	TRBV7-9	-	TRBJ2-5	CASSSEGLYQETQYF	TGTGCCAGCAGCTCCGAGGGGCTGTACCAAGAGACCCAGTACTTC
TRBD1	TRBV24-1	-	TRBJ1-5	CATSGTGTGGGQPQHF	TGTGCCACCAGTGGGACCGGGACAGGGGGCGGTCAGCCCCAGCATTTT
-	TRBV2	-	TRBJ2-1	CASGQEANSYNEQFF	TGTGCCAGCGGCCAGGAGGCAAACTCCTACAATGAGCAGTTCTTC
TRBD1	TRBV19	-	TRBJ2-5	CASKGDRGETQYF	TGTGCCAGTAAGGGGGACAGGGGAGAGACCCAGTACTTC
-	TRBV6-2/TRBV6-3	-	TRBJ1-2	CASSRTGRGGYTF	TGTGCCAGCAGCCGTACAGGGAGAGGTGGCTACACCTTC
TRBD1	TRBV9	-	TRBJ1-6	CASSPGLRGSYNSPLHF	TGTGCCAGCAGCCCCGGTCTCAGGGGGTCCTATAATTCACCCCTCCACTTT
TRBD1	TRBV2	-	TRBJ1-5	CASSRDRYSNQPQHF	TGTGCCAGCAGTCGGGACAGATATAGCAATCAGCCCCAGCATTTT
-	TRBV7-8	-	TRBJ1-6	CASSLDQGGTPLHF	TGTGCCAGCAGCTTAGACCAGGGTGGGACACCCCTCCACTTT